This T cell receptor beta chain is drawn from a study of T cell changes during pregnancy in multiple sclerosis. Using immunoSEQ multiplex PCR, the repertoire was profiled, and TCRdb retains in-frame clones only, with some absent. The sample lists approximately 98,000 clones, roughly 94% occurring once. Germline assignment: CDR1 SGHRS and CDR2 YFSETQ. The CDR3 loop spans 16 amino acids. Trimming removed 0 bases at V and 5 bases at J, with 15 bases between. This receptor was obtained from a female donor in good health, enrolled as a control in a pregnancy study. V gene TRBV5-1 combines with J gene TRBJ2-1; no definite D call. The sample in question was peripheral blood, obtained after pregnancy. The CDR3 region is CASSLVYPSLNNEQFF. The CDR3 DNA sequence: TGCGCCAGCAGCTTGGTTTACCCATCACTGAACAATGAGCAGTTCTTC.